This TCR beta chain was sequenced during a study of beta chain features in type 1 diabetes listed by TCRdb under 2018. About the study as a whole: No differences in mean age, gender distribution, total cell number or subset yield were found between patients and healthy donors. Whereas all 30 or so donors provided naive and central memory subsets, regulatory and stem cell-like memory subsets were isolated from just 8 patients and about 8 healthy donors. A total of 100 million to 140 million sorted cells were examined across all samples, and the number of cells per subset was strongly correlated with RNA yield. The study compared the TCRB repertoires of sorted circulating CD4+ T cell subsets in recently diagnosed type 1 diabetes patients with those in matched healthy donors. Points the paper makes about the study in general: Shorter templates might have been favored by PCR, but patient and control samples were amplified and corrected together, so both groups would have been affected equally by any skew. In all four CD4+ subsets, TCRB CDR3 length was moderately but significantly shorter in type 1 diabetes patients. Because the HLA sub-analyses included only small numbers of individuals, any influence of HLA type on TCRB rearrangement was left unresolved. Naive, central memory and regulatory TCRB repertoires appeared to be more alike among patients than among healthy donors. Because cDNA rather than genomic DNA was sequenced, highly expressing activated cells could have been over-represented, although no difference in activation and CD3 levels was found between groups. Fewer insertions and more nucleotide deletions at VDJ recombination sites were observed in patients with type 1 diabetes, implying thymic rearrangement abnormalities.

A word on this clone: Its antigen is currently not known. Within one base of it there is no much larger clone, and no base qualities were kept.

CDR1 is given as MNHEY and CDR2 as SVGAGI, both from the germline V gene. Trimming accounts for 4 bases at V and 6 bases at J, while the number of junction bases matched to no gene is 8. The CDR3 numbers 16 residues from cysteine through phenylalanine. The read is trimmed to its CDR3 DNA, 48 bases read in frame from base 1. The entire isolated RNA was reverse transcribed using the High Capacity cDNA Reverse Transcription Kit, and thus expressed TCRB transcripts were sequenced. Naive, central memory and regulatory T cell samples underwent deep immunoSEQ sequencing, averaging approximately 3.5 million total reads per sample. Sorted cells were lysed in RLT buffer, and RNA was extracted using DNase-treated RNeasy Micro or Mini kits according to cell number. Each cell subset was processed on its own to prevent cross-contamination, while patient and healthy donor samples were processed together. The immunoSEQ multiplex PCR was used to amplify TCRB sequences from cDNA, generating 87-bp fragments that spanned the CDR3 region. Sequencing of the amplicons was done on the Illumina HiSeq platform. Per the authors' processing: Synthetic template baselines were used to correct PCR bias computationally, reads within Hamming distance 2 were collapsed, and singletons that could not be merged were discarded. Reads were aligned against IMGT so that V, D and J genes, CDR3 length and insertions or deletions at six rearrangement sites could be assigned. Within each subset, clonotype counts were normalized to sorted cell number, after which true diversity and Gini coefficients were computed with the tcR R package. The overlap coefficient, calculated on TCRB nucleotide sequences, was used to quantify repertoire sharing. As a proxy for the pre-selection repertoire, out-of-frame TCRB sequences from naive cells were analyzed. TCRdb obtained this table from immuneACCESS and retained in-frame rearrangements with V and J assigned. These tables miss some clones; where compared with another copy, unresolved V genes account for less than half of the shortfall, and the remainder is unexplained. V, J and clone size are taken as reported in that table, and D and trimming were inferred from the DNA itself. Counted in this sample were about 360,000 clones; around 13% of them appeared once. The leading ten clones occupy about 0.017% of the sample.

From each donor, a single peripheral blood sample of about 116 mL on average was drawn into heparinised tubes. Using a panel that included CD45RO, CCR7, CD25, CD127, CD95 and CD27, naive, central memory, regulatory and stem cell-like memory CD4+ T cells were sorted on a BD FACSAria II. A purity above 98% was achieved for all sorted populations. Right away, PBMCs were isolated by Lymphoprep density gradient centrifugation and were stained directly, with no culture step. So that batch effects would be minimized, each experiment stained and sorted samples in pairs, pairing one healthy donor with one patient.

Sequenced sample: naive CD4+ T cells from blood. The sample's cell subset or site, from its label and the paper: true naive CD4+ T cells. The sequence was collected from a man younger than 30 in good health. The rearrangement joined TRBV6-5 to TRBJ2-4, and 11 bases in between align with TRBD2. The DNA sequence reads TGTGCCAGCAGTTCGTCGGCTAGCGGGGGGATAAACATTCAGTACTTC. The resulting protein is CASSSSASGGINIQYF.